Here is one T cell receptor beta chain with its context. Its matching antigen is unknown. Clones were read by immunoSEQ multiplex PCR, and TCRdb kept only the in-frame ones, dropping some. The top ten hold approximately 0.86% of the sample, which has hundreds of thousands of clones, more than 80% seen once. The data derive from a study of cytomegalovirus exposure and HLA in healthy donors. Broader study findings: Clusters of TCRs from the first cohort tended to co-occur in the roughly 120 validation repertoires (as a later analysis found). CMV antigen specificity of a few CMV-associated chains was confirmed in vitro. Associated with cytomegalovirus, according to the listing, were about 160 TCR beta chains.

The donors formed part of the approximately 120-subject validation cohort, distinct from the approximately 640-subject first cohort. Sequences were obtained from PBMCs. This sequence was found in a woman aged 18-29 years in good health and CMV-seronegative.

CDR3 protein: CASSPGTGAYEQYF. The CDR3 bases are TGTGCCAGCAGCCCAGGGACAGGAGCCTACGAGCAGTACTTC. The chain has TRBV11-2 and TRBJ2-7; 8 nucleotides agree with TRBD1. This CDR3 is 14 amino acids long. Trimming cost V 5 bases and J 2 bases; bases outside gene matches: 5. CDR1 and CDR2 (germline): SGHAT, FQNNGV.